This TCR beta chain stems from a study of preoperative IRX-2 immunotherapy in early breast cancer. Between the trimmed V and J ends, which lost 2 bases and 6 bases, there was a span of 12 bases. The CDR3 is 14 amino acids. Germline V lookup: CDR1 SGDLS, CDR2 YYNGEE. The treatment denotes: preoperative locoregional IRX-2 cytokine immunotherapy. Patients received preoperative, locoregional IRX-2 cytokine immunotherapy in a phase Ib study. Clones were read by immunoSEQ multiplex PCR, and TCRdb kept only the in-frame ones, dropping some. The repertoire has 40,000 or so clones, about 95% of them found once; the top ten carry 1.5% to 2%.

V is TRBV9 and J is TRBJ1-5; D call uncertain. This sequence originates from a human donor with breast cancer. This material consisted of tumor tissue, taken after IRX-2 immunotherapy. In nucleotides, the CDR3 is TGTGCCAGCAGCGTCTCCCCCACGGGTCAGCCCCAGCATTTT. It is translated as CASSVSPTGQPQHF.